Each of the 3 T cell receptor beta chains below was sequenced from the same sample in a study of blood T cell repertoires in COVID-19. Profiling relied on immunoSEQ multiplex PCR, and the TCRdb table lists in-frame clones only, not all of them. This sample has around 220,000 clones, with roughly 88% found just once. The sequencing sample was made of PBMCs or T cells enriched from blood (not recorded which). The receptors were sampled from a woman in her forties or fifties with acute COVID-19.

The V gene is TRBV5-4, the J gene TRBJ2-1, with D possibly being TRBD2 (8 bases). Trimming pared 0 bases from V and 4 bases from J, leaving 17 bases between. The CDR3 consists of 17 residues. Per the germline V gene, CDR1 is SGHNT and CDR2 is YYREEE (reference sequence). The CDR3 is CASSLEGAGGKYNEQFF. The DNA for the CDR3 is TGTGCCAGCAGCTTGGAGGGGGCGGGAGGTAAATACAATGAGCAGTTCTTC.

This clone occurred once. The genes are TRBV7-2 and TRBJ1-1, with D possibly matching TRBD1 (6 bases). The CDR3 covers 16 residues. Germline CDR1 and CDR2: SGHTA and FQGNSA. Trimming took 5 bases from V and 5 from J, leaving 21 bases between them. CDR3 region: CASSLMIQGFRTEAFF. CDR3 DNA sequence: TGTGCCAGCAGCCTAATGATCCAGGGGTTTCGGACTGAAGCTTTCTTT. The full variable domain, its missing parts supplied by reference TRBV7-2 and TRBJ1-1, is GAGVSQSPSNKVTEKGKDVELRCDPISGHTALYWYRQSLGQGLEFLIYFQGNSAPDKSGLPSDRFSAERTGGSVSTLTIQRTQQEDSAVYLCASSLMIQGFRTEAFFGQGTRLTVV.

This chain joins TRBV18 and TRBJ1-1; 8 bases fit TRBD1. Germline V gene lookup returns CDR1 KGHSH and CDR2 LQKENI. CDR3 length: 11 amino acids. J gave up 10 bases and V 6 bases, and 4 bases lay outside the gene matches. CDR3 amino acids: CASSTGARAFF. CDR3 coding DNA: TGTGCCAGCTCGACAGGGGCCAGAGCTTTCTTT.